Given below is one T cell receptor (beta chain) in context. What it binds is not known. The sample originates from a study of T cell repertoires in cytomegalovirus infection. Study-level background: It was the public TCR beta signatures that indicated both CMV infection and matching HLA type.

TCRdb re-called the reads with MiXCR, one entry per CDR3 protein. Of approximately 320,000 distinct CDR3 sequences listed, roughly 9.5% were seen once; the top ten hold around 4.1%. This CDR3 is 17 amino acids long. V was clipped by 1 base and J by 8 bases, with 23 bases between them. CDR1 is MGHRA, CDR2 YSYEKL, per germline. General study points: There were HLA-C-restricted CMV-specific TCR beta clonotypes dominating the ex vivo response. Summed public TCR beta family frequency identified CMV carriers bearing the relevant HLA.

Sample: PBMCs. This TCR was recovered from a human donor in good health (CMV status not recorded). Some clones in this sample may be carry-over from other donors' samples. The rearrangement joins TRBV4-1 to TRBJ1-2; D unclear. This chain's CDR3 is CASSQGGRDPRGYGYTF. The CDR3 DNA reads as TGCGCCAGCAGCCAAGGCGGTAGGGATCCAAGAGGATACGGCTACACCTTC.